Reported below is one T cell receptor beta chain. This receptor's antigen is unknown. Base-call qualities are not available, and no considerably larger clone is one nucleotide away. TCRbeta CDR3 regions were amplified from genomic DNA using the immunoSEQ Assay, a bias-controlled multiplex PCR. Processing in the source paper ran as follows. The number of nucleated cells in each sample was estimated from the amplification of reference gene primers within the assay. Sequence reads were collapsed and filtered to measure the absolute abundance of every unique TCRbeta CDR3 rearrangement. For each sample, productive Simpson clonality was calculated by taking the square root of Simpson's diversity index across productive rearrangements. TCRdb took this table from immuneACCESS and kept in-frame rearrangements with V and J called. Such tables lack part of the clones; where checked against another copy, unresolved V genes explain under half of the gap, and the rest is unexplained. D and trimming were read from the DNA, whereas the V and J calls and clone size are those reported in that table. In all, the sample holds around 43,000 clones, and more than 75% of those were seen once. Of the sample, around 19% is held by the ten largest clones.

The sample originates from a study of blood T cell repertoires in COVID-19 (dated by TCRdb to 2020 to 2021). Study-level background: The collaborator samples originated in the United States, Italy and Spain and spanned the acute and convalescent phases of COVID-19. The material from the prospective study consisted of cDNA or gDNA derived from T cells, B-cell-depleted T cells, or PBMCs. Deeply sampled blood TCRbeta repertoires from subjects exposed to, actively infected with, or recovered from COVID-19 were included in the dataset. The repertoires were made available in a free public database intended to serve as a resource for research on the immune response to SARS-CoV-2. The samples were drawn from two sources: the first 160 participants of the ongoing ImmuneRACE study, and approximately 1,300 subjects contributed by 6 global collaborators. Sample metadata almost always included a de-identified subject ID, COVID-19 status, age in years and sex. Where HLA class I and class II types were available, the types were taken from metadata supplied by the sample provider, not from assay-based typing. What the research found in general, with its limitations: The amount of clinical and demographic metadata varied by source and participant and was provided uncurated.

Collaborating institutions collected whole blood in K2EDTA tubes following their own protocols. For TCRbeta analysis, collaborators shipped samples as frozen whole blood, isolated PBMCs, or DNA extracted from either of those sample types. CDR1 SGHTA and CDR2 FQGNSA were looked up in the germline V gene. The V end gives up 4 bases and the J end 5 bases, leaving 10 bases in the junction not matched to a gene. CDR3 length: 15 amino acids, cysteine to phenylalanine. The kept DNA is CDR3 alone, 45 bases in frame from the first base. The rearrangement joined TRBV7-2 to TRBJ2-5; 7 of the junction bases match TRBD2. The sequence was collected from a man aged 65 to 79 with acute or convalescent COVID-19. The specimen sequenced was peripheral blood. In nucleotide form, the sequence is TGTGCCAGCAGCTCTAGACTGGTGGGGGGGGAGACCCAGTACTTC. Its protein product is CASSSRLVGGETQYF.